This T cell receptor (beta chain) was recovered during a study of blood T cell repertoires in COVID-19. The table came from immunoSEQ multiplex PCR; TCRdb's copy has only in-frame clones and leaves some out. The profile shows about 160,000 clones, approximately 86% of them singletons. V shed 6 bases, J shed 0 bases, and the junction held 14 bases outside the gene matches. Per the germline V gene, CDR1 is SGHVS and CDR2 is FQNEAQ. The CDR3 runs to 19 residues. This sequence was found in a woman in her sixties or seventies who had recovered from COVID-19. Sequences were obtained from peripheral blood. This chain links TRBV7-8 with TRBJ2-1, with 10 bases that match TRBD2. This CDR3 is CASSPDSASGGPSYNEQFF. The CDR3 DNA is TGTGCCAGCAGTCCCGACTCGGCTAGCGGGGGCCCCTCCTACAATGAGCAGTTCTTC. Full variable domain (remainder filled in from reference TRBV7-8 and TRBJ2-1): GAGVSQSPRYKVAKRGQDVALRCDPISGHVSLFWYQQALGQGPEFLTYFQNEAQLDKSGLPSDRFFAERPEGSVSTLKIQRTQQEDSAVYLCASSPDSASGGPSYNEQFFGPGTRLTVL.